The 10 T cell receptor beta chains below were found in one sample sequenced in a study of graft-versus-host responses after intestinal transplantation. Clones were sequenced by immunoSEQ multiplex PCR, and TCRdb holds only the in-frame ones, with some missing. The data contain approximately 82,000 clones, just under 95% of them singletons. No cognate antigen is known for these TCRs. Sequenced here: unstimulated CD8+ T cells sorted from spleen or lymph node cells, sampled before transplant. The receptors originated from a human donor who was the organ donor for an intestinal transplant.

The genes are TRBV9 and TRBJ1-6; D is unclear. The CDR3 sequence is 15 residues long. CDR1 and CDR2 from the germline V gene are SGDLS and YYNGEE. V was trimmed by 3 bases and J by 10 bases, leaving 17 bases between them. CDR3 DNA sequence: TGTGCCAGCAGCGGAGGGTGGTGGTTGACCTCACCCCTCCACTTT. Encoded protein: CASSGGWWLTSPLHF.

This chain links TRBV27 with TRBJ2-7, with TRBD1 as a possible D gene (5 bases). With 8 bases removed from V and 6 bases from J, the gap between germline ends came to 23 bases. Germline CDR1 reads MNHEY; CDR2 reads SMNVEV (reference sequence). CDR3 length: 15 residues. As DNA, the CDR3 is TGTGCCAGCGGGTTTAAGGGGCCCATTCCCATCGAGCAGTACTTC. Residues: CASGFKGPIPIEQYF.

The genes are TRBV27 and TRBJ2-1; D possibly corresponds to TRBD1 (5 bases). CDR3 length equals 14 residues. Germline loops: CDR1 MNHEY, CDR2 SMNVEV (reference sequence). Deletions cut 2 bases from V and 12 bases from J, with 17 bases between. The CDR3 sequence: CASSLDWGARGQFF. In DNA, the CDR3 is TGTGCCAGCAGTTTAGACTGGGGCGCTCGTGGGCAGTTCTTC.

This chain links TRBV9 with TRBJ2-3, with 8 bases that match TRBD2. This CDR3 comprises 17 residues. With 2 bases clipped from V and 5 bases from J, the junction kept 13 bases outside the gene matches. Germline-derived CDR1 and CDR2 are SGDLS and YYNGEE. The CDR3 bases are TGTGCCAGCAGCGTCCCGGGGGGGCCGGATCATAGAGATACGCAGTATTTT. Protein sequence: CASSVPGGPDHRDTQYF.

The J gene is TRBJ2-1, the V gene TRBV27; TRBD2 matches at 11 bases. Germline CDR1 reads MNHEY; CDR2 reads SMNVEV (reference sequence). The CDR3 loop spans 16 amino acids. With V trimmed by 3 bases and J by 7 bases, 8 bases remained unmatched. The CDR3 nucleotides read TGTGCCAGCAGTTTCGGGGGGACTAGCGGTAAGAATGAGCAGTTCTTC. It yields the protein CASSFGGTSGKNEQFF.

CDR3: CASSAPGLGLYNEQFF. The CDR3 DNA is TGTGCCAGCAGCGCGCCGGGACTAGGACTCTACAATGAGCAGTTCTTC. This rearrangement joins TRBV5-4 to TRBJ2-1; 8 bases align to TRBD2. Trimming took 4 bases from V and 3 from J; bases not matched to a gene: 9. CDR3 length equals 16 residues. Germline loops: CDR1 SGHNT, CDR2 YYREEE (reference sequence).

CDR3 residues: CASSPFSGTGEHYGYTF. DNA for the CDR3: TGCGCCAGCAGCCCTTTCTCCGGGACAGGGGAACACTATGGCTACACCTTC. This chain links TRBV5-1 with TRBJ1-2; 10 bases agree with TRBD1. This CDR3 is built from 17 residues. The trim removed 4 bases at V and 3 bases at J, leaving 12 bases unmatched. Looked up from germline, CDR1 is SGHRS and CDR2 is YFSETQ.

The gene calls are TRBV6-1 and TRBJ1-1; D gene ambiguous. V was shortened by 2 bases and J by 1 base, with 23 bases between the two germline ends. The CDR3 has 19 residues. CDR1 and CDR2 from the germline V gene are MNHNS and SASEGT. Here the CDR3 reads CASSELRNAGRHPNTEAFF. CDR3 DNA sequence: TGTGCCAGCAGTGAACTACGTAATGCGGGGAGACACCCGAACACTGAAGCTTTCTTT.

This clone was seen a single time. This chain links TRBV12-5 with TRBJ2-7; D unclear. Trimming removed 4 bases from V and 6 bases from J, with 7 bases in between. This CDR3 has 11 amino acids. Germline CDR1 reads LGHNT; CDR2 reads FRNRAP. CDR3 residues: CASGSPLEQYF. In DNA, the CDR3 is TGTGCTAGTGGTTCCCCCCTCGAGCAGTACTTC. The whole variable domain, filled in from reference TRBV12-5 and TRBJ2-7, reads DARVTQTPRHKVTEMGQEVTMRCQPILGHNTVFWYRQTMMQGLELLAYFRNRAPLDDSGMPKDRFSAEMPDATLATLKIQPSEPRDSAVYFCASGSPLEQYFGPGTRLTVT.

V and J are TRBV5-1 and TRBJ2-7; D is possibly TRBD1 (5 bases). The CDR3 length is 15 residues. CDR1 SGHRS and CDR2 YFSETQ come from the germline V gene. Trimming removed 1 base from V and 0 bases from J, with 11 bases in between. Here the CDR3 DNA reads TGCGCCAGCAGCTTGCGGCAGGGCGTCTCCTACGAGCAGTACTTC. Translation gives CASSLRQGVSYEQYF.